The T cell receptor (beta chain) under discussion was sequenced for a study of T cell responses to AZD1222 COVID-19 vaccine. Data came from immunoSEQ multiplex PCR; TCRdb stores just in-frame clones and leaves some out. In the table there are roughly 80,000 clones, 70% to 90% of which are singletons. CDR3 length: 19 residues. The trim removed 2 bases at V and 3 bases at J, leaving 14 bases unmatched. Germline V gene data show CDR1 as KGHSH and CDR2 as LQKENI. Source: peripheral blood, taken on day 0 of MenACWY control vaccination. This chain joins TRBV18 and TRBJ2-1; 9 nucleotides agree with TRBD1. This clonotype originated in an adult in good health. This CDR3 reads CASSPGWDREVDNYNEQFF. DNA for the CDR3: TGTGCCAGCTCACCAGGTTGGGACAGGGAGGTGGACAACTACAATGAGCAGTTCTTC.